Below are 30 T cell receptor beta chains sequenced from a single sample in a study of CD8 T cells in ankylosing spondylitis. TCRdb fed the 5' RACE reads into MiXCR, producing one record per CDR3 protein. This table holds 300,000 to 400,000 distinct CDR3 sequences, 11% found once. Specimen: blood, either unsorted or a sorted T cell fraction (not recorded which). These receptors were obtained from a female donor with ankylosing spondylitis or in good health (not recorded which).

This clonotype was detected ten times or more. The V call is TRBV6-1, the J call TRBJ2-1, with TRBD1 as a possible D gene (6 bases). V lost 3 bases, J lost 4 bases, and 16 bases lay in between. Germline CDR1 is MNHNS and CDR2 is SASEGT. This CDR3 contains 16 residues. This CDR3 reads CASSEPDSLRYNEQFF. In DNA, the CDR3 is TGTGCCAGCAGTGAGCCGGACAGCCTGAGGTACAATGAGCAGTTCTTC.

The chain recombines TRBV11-3 with TRBJ1-4; possibly TRBD1 for D (5 bases). This CDR3 has 17 residues. CDR1 SGHNT and CDR2 YENEEA come from the germline V gene. Trimming took 5 bases from V and 3 from J, leaving 19 bases between them. The CDR3 protein is CASSPGALADPNEKLFF. Written as DNA, the CDR3 is TGTGCCAGCAGCCCCGGGGCCTTAGCCGACCCTAATGAAAAACTGTTTTTT.

This clonotype has ten or more counts. The chain recombines TRBV6-5 with TRBJ2-6; D is unclear. The CDR3 runs to 16 residues. Germline CDR1 and CDR2: MNHEY and SVGAGI. V dropped 4 bases and J dropped 1 base, with 11 bases sitting between them. The CDR3 sequence is CASSFVPLSGANVLTF. As DNA, the CDR3 is TGTGCCAGCAGTTTCGTACCTCTATCTGGGGCCAACGTCCTGACTTTC.

This clonotype was observed many times. The rearrangement links TRBV5-1 to TRBJ1-2; perhaps TRBD1 as D (6 bases). This CDR3 has 13 residues. Trimming cost V 7 bases and J 2 bases, with 12 bases left between them. Germline V gene data show CDR1 as SGHRS and CDR2 as YFSETQ. The CDR3 region is CASSEGGNYGYTF. The CDR3 bases are TGCGCCAGCTCCGAAGGGGGGAACTATGGCTACACCTTC.

This clonotype was counted many times. J is TRBJ2-2 and V is TRBV10-3; D is undetermined. The CDR3 length is 16 residues. Trimming cost V 0 bases and J 4 bases, with 12 bases left between them. CDR1 ENHRY and CDR2 SYGVKD come from the germline V gene. The CDR3 sequence: CAISESEVRGTGELFF. DNA for the CDR3: TGTGCCATCAGTGAGTCGGAAGTGCGCGGCACCGGGGAGCTGTTTTTT.

A remark on this clonotype: This may be a read error: a much more frequent sequence differs by one nucleotide. This rearrangement joins TRBV27 to TRBJ2-7; D is uncertain. V lost 6 bases to trimming and J lost 2 bases, with 8 bases between them. The CDR3 consists of 12 residues. Germline V gene data show CDR1 as MNHEY and CDR2 as SMNVEV (reference sequence). Here the CDR3 DNA reads TGTGCCAGCAGAGACACCGCCTACGAGCAGTACTTC. This codes for CASRDTAYEQYF.

The rearrangement links TRBV5-1 to TRBJ2-1; TRBD2 aligns across 11 bases. V gave up 2 bases and J gave up 4 bases; unmatched junction bases: 5. Per the germline V gene, CDR1 is SGHRS and CDR2 is YFSETQ. The CDR3 runs to 16 residues. CDR3 sequence (DNA): TGCGCCAGCAGCTTTCTAGCGGGGGGAACGTACAATGAGCAGTTCTTC. This translates into CASSFLAGGTYNEQFF.

The table lists this clonotype with many counts. The chain combines TRBV6-2 or TRBV6-3 with TRBJ2-1, with 8 positions matching TRBD1. The V segment lost 8 bases and the J segment 2 bases; nucleotides outside the gene matches: 8. CDR3 size: 15 residues. The germline CDR1 and CDR2 sequences are MNHEY and SVGEGT. CDR3 DNA: TGTGCCAGCTGGGGACAGGCTCAAGCCTACAATGAGCAGTTCTTC. As protein: CASWGQAQAYNEQFF.

This chain connects TRBV10-3 to TRBJ2-1, with 10 bases matching TRBD2. The CDR3 extends over 15 amino acids. Germline CDR1 and CDR2: ENHRY and SYGVKD. With V trimmed by 10 bases and J by 8 bases, 14 bases remained unmatched. The CDR3 spells CATDPKAGGSHEQFF. The CDR3 DNA sequence: TGTGCCACCGACCCAAAAGCGGGGGGGTCGCATGAGCAGTTCTTC.

In its sample, this clonotype was seen many times. This chain links TRBV21-1 with TRBJ1-4; the table's TRBD1 call for D was not verified on the DNA. TRBV21-1 constitutes a pseudogene. The CDR3 runs 16 residues. CDR3 nucleotides: TGTGCCAGCAGCAAACATACCGGGGCGACTAATGAAAAACTGTTTTTT. This gives the protein CASSKHTGATNEKLFF.

In this sample, this clonotype turned up a few times. The V call is TRBV5-1, the J call TRBJ2-7; 7 nucleotides match TRBD1. Germline loops: CDR1 SGHRS, CDR2 YFSETQ. This CDR3 has 17 amino acids. Trimming took 2 bases from V and 3 from J; bases not matched to a gene: 14. The chain's CDR3 is CASSFDQLTGSSYEQYF. CDR3 in DNA: TGCGCCAGCAGCTTCGACCAGCTGACAGGGTCAAGCTACGAGCAGTACTTC. Filled out from reference TRBV5-1 and TRBJ2-7, the complete variable domain reads KAGVTQTPRYLIKTRGQQVTLSCSPISGHRSVSWYQQTPGQGLQFLFEYFSETQRNKGNFPGRFSGRQFSNSRSEMNVSTLELGDSALYLCASSFDQLTGSSYEQYFGPGTRLTVT.

In this sample, this clonotype turned up many times. The rearrangement joins TRBV10-2 to TRBJ1-2, with D possibly being TRBD1 (5 bases). This CDR3 is 20 amino acids long. The germline V gene encodes CDR1 WSHSY and CDR2 SAAADI. V lost 0 bases, J lost 2 bases, and 25 bases lay in between. The CDR3 here is CASSESKTGLGRSINYGYTF. The CDR3 DNA is TGCGCCAGCAGTGAGTCGAAAACGGGCCTGGGACGGAGCATAAACTATGGCTACACCTTC.

This clonotype has a count of ten or more. The chain carries TRBV28 and TRBJ2-3; 9 bases line up with TRBD1. The ends lost 4 bases at V and 10 bases at J; junction bases unmatched: 15. This CDR3 has 16 residues. Germline values: CDR1 MDHEN, CDR2 SYDVKM. CDR3 coding DNA: TGTGCCAGCAGTTCAAGCGGGACAGGGAAGCCTTGGTCGCAGTATTTT. It specifies CASSSSGTGKPWSQYF.

The chain has TRBV20-1 and TRBJ2-7; the D gene is possibly TRBD1 (6 bases). V dropped 2 bases and J dropped 3 bases, with 17 bases sitting between them. The CDR3 is made up of 15 amino acids. Germline CDR1 DFQATT, CDR2 SNEGSKA (reference sequence). CDR3 bases: TGCAGTGCTAGAAAGGGAACAGGGCGAAACTACGAGCAGTACTTC. Its translation: CSARKGTGRNYEQYF.

This chain joins TRBV6-5 and TRBJ1-2; 8 bases agree with TRBD1. Germline V gives CDR1 MNHEY, CDR2 SVGAGI. The CDR3 length is 15 residues. V lost 5 bases, J lost 4 bases, and 9 bases stayed unmatched. DNA for the CDR3: TGTGCCAGCAGTACTCGGACAGGGACCTCCTATGGCTACACCTTC. Encoded protein: CASSTRTGTSYGYTF.

For the CDR3, the DNA is TGTGCCAGCAGCTTAGTGGGGCAGGGCGGTCGCGAGCAGTACTTC. Translating gives CASSLVGQGGREQYF. The chain joins TRBV7-8 to TRBJ2-7, with a weak D call TRBD1 (5 bases). Germline V gene sequence: CDR1 SGHVS, CDR2 FQNEAQ. The CDR3 extends over 15 amino acids. V lost 1 base and J lost 6, with 16 bases in between.

This clonotype showed up many times. V and J are TRBV5-1 and TRBJ1-6; D gene ambiguous. V gave up 0 bases and J gave up 7 bases, with 5 bases separating them. The germline V gene has CDR1 SGHRS and CDR2 YFSETQ. The CDR3 is 13 amino acids. The CDR3 protein is CASSLAENSPLHF. The DNA of the CDR3 is TGCGCCAGCAGCTTGGCCGAGAATTCACCCCTCCACTTT. Together with reference TRBV5-1 and TRBJ1-6, the CDR3 gives the full variable domain: KAGVTQTPRYLIKTRGQQVTLSCSPISGHRSVSWYQQTPGQGLQFLFEYFSETQRNKGNFPGRFSGRQFSNSRSEMNVSTLELGDSALYLCASSLAENSPLHFGNGTRLTVT.

This clonotype was seen only a few times. The rearrangement uses TRBV18 and TRBJ1-4; 7 bases are shared with TRBD1. The CDR3 is 15 residues long. The germline gives CDR1 KGHSH, CDR2 LQKENI. Losses at the gene ends were 1 base for V and 3 bases for J; bases not matched to a gene: 2. The CDR3 loop is CASSPRGTANEKLFF. In DNA form, the CDR3 reads TGTGCCAGCTCACCACGCGGGACAGCTAATGAAAAACTGTTTTTT.

This clonotype was counted at least ten times. The CDR3 DNA reads TGCAGTGCTGATCGTGGGTTAGGGGATGGCTACACCTTC. This translates into CSADRGLGDGYTF. The chain uses TRBV20-1 and TRBJ1-2; D possibly corresponds to TRBD1 (5 bases). V was trimmed by 5 bases and J by 6 bases, leaving 16 bases between them. The CDR3 length is 13 residues. Looked up from germline, CDR1 is DFQATT and CDR2 is SNEGSKA (reference sequence).

This clonotype was observed a few times. V and J are TRBV12-3 or TRBV12-4 and TRBJ2-4, with 7 nucleotides matching TRBD1. V lost 4 bases and J lost 6; bases outside the gene matches: 15. The CDR3 loop spans 17 amino acids. The chain's CDR3 is CASSSGTVPSDLNIQYF. The CDR3 coding sequence is TGTGCCAGCAGTTCCGGGACAGTCCCCTCAGACTTAAACATTCAGTACTTC.

A few counts support this clonotype. This chain connects TRBV5-1 to TRBJ2-2; D unclear. Germline V CDR1 and CDR2: SGHRS, YFSETQ. This CDR3 is built from 15 residues. Deletions cut 1 base from V and 6 bases from J, with 13 bases between. The CDR3 here is CASSLKSASAGELFF. The CDR3 nucleotides read TGCGCCAGCAGCTTGAAAAGCGCGAGCGCCGGGGAGCTGTTTTTT.

There are many counts of this clonotype. This rearrangement joins TRBV7-9 to TRBJ1-5; D gene uncertain. The CDR3 is 13 residues long. Germline values: CDR1 SEHNR, CDR2 FQNEAQ (reference sequence). The V gene lost 1 base and the J gene lost 5 bases, with 6 bases spanning the gap. The CDR3 coding sequence is TGTGCCAGCAGCTTAGACACAGATCAGCCCCAGCATTTT. Protein sequence: CASSLDTDQPQHF.

This clonotype was seen at least ten times. This rearrangement joins TRBV12-3 or TRBV12-4 to TRBJ1-2; maybe TRBD1 (5 bases). The CDR3 has 13 residues. V was clipped by 7 bases and J by 7 bases, with 16 bases between them. The DNA of the CDR3 is TGTGCCAGCACATTCCGGGGGAGGGGTGGCTACACCTTC. It is translated as CASTFRGRGGYTF.

This clonotype was detected many times. The chain links TRBV9 to TRBJ2-3; 9 nucleotides match TRBD2. The CDR3 runs 18 residues. Germline V gene data show CDR1 as SGDLS and CDR2 as YYNGEE. Losses at the gene ends were 0 bases for V and 2 bases for J; bases not matched to a gene: 10. The CDR3 sequence is CASSVASSGGTFTDTQYF. In nucleotides, the CDR3 is TGTGCCAGCAGCGTAGCTTCCAGCGGGGGGACCTTCACAGATACGCAGTATTTT.

A remark on this clonotype: At one boundary the junction diverges from the germline segment, which might be a read error. The chain recombines TRBV5-1 with TRBJ2-5; D remains ambiguous. This CDR3 comprises 14 residues. Germline V gene data show CDR1 as SGHRS and CDR2 as YFSETQ. CDR3 sequence: CASSLDFSEESQYF. For the CDR3, the DNA is TGCGCCAGCAGCTTGGATTTTTCCGAAGAGAGCCAGTACTTC. The full variable domain, completed using reference TRBV5-1 and TRBJ2-5, is KAGVTQTPRYLIKTRGQQVTLSCSPISGHRSVSWYQQTPGQGLQFLFEYFSETQRNKGNFPGRFSGRQFSNSRSEMNVSTLELGDSALYLCASSLDFSEESQYFGPGTRLLVL.

This clonotype was detected ten times or more. The gene calls are TRBV29-1 and TRBJ2-1; 12 nucleotides agree with TRBD2. Trimming cost V 5 bases and J 8 bases; bases outside gene matches: 4. CDR1 and CDR2 from the germline V gene are SQVTM and ANQGSEA. This CDR3 region has 13 residues. CDR3 residues: CSVRLAGAHEQFF. The CDR3 DNA reads as TGCAGCGTTCGACTAGCGGGAGCGCATGAGCAGTTCTTC.

This clonotype was counted many times. This sequence joins TRBV25-1 and TRBJ2-7; D is undetermined. The CDR3 contains 15 residues. CDR1 is MGHDK, CDR2 SYGVNS, per germline. The ends were cut back, 5 bases at V and 4 bases at J, with 18 bases in the middle. CDR3 bases: TGTGCCAGCAGTACCACGTTAGGGAAGTTATACGAGCAGTACTTC. This codes for CASSTTLGKLYEQYF.

This clonotype came up many times. V gene TRBV20-1 combines with J gene TRBJ2-7; 7 nucleotides agree with TRBD2. V lost 6 bases and J lost 3; bases outside the gene matches: 11. The CDR3 sequence is 14 residues long. The germline V gene has CDR1 DFQATT and CDR2 SNEGSKA (reference sequence). This CDR3 is CSASSKREGYEQYF. Here the CDR3 DNA reads TGCAGTGCCAGTAGCAAGCGGGAAGGCTACGAGCAGTACTTC.

Many counts were recorded for this clonotype. The chain recombines TRBV19 with TRBJ2-2, with TRBD2 identical over 8 bases. Germline assignment: CDR1 LNHDA and CDR2 SQIVND (reference sequence). The CDR3 is made up of 15 amino acids. Trimming at V came to 5 bases and at J to 3 bases, leaving 5 bases not matched to a gene. The DNA of the CDR3 is TGTGCCAGTAGTGACGGGAGGGCCGACACCGGGGAGCTGTTTTTT. Translation: CASSDGRADTGELFF.

This clonotype was detected a few times. The chain recombines TRBV7-9 with TRBJ1-1; D may be TRBD1 (5 bases). The CDR3 length is 14 residues. V was clipped by 1 base and J by 10 bases, with 16 bases between them. Germline V lookup: CDR1 SEHNR, CDR2 FQNEAQ (reference sequence). This chain's CDR3 is CASSLGGEAFRAFF. CDR3 coding DNA: TGTGCCAGCAGCTTAGGGGGGGAGGCCTTTCGAGCTTTCTTT.